A selection of T cell receptor beta chains follows, all from one sample in a study of blood T cells in healthy people across ages. From the 5' RACE reads, TCRdb called clonotypes with MiXCR, one entry per CDR3 protein. Here the sample spans roughly 830,000 distinct CDR3 sequences, around 68% being singletons. Specimen: blood. All receptors derive from a man aged 25-45 years in good health. Each CDR3 is given with its conserved first and last residue. The D gene is left open where the match is weak. Clone size is stated in some rows and not others, as once, few, many or a class when expanded.

>TRBJ2-1|-|-|15|TRBV9
CASSGTSFVYNEQFF
TGTGCCAGCAGCGGAACTAGTTTCGTCTACAATGAGCAGTTCTTC
>TRBJ1-6|-|-|14|TRBV6-5
CASSYAEGNSPLHF
TGTGCCAGCAGTTACGCGGAGGGTAATTCACCCCTCCACTTT
>TRBJ1-2|-|-|15|TRBV4-2
CASSPTRASNYGYTF
TGTGCCAGCAGCCCTACGAGGGCTTCTAACTATGGCTACACCTTC
>TRBJ1-2|-|few|11|TRBV29-1
CSAEGSDGYTF
TGCAGCGCGGAGGGGTCGGATGGCTACACCTTC
>TRBJ1-1|TRBD1|-|15|TRBV7-9
CASSLGTGKHTEAFF
TGTGCCAGCAGCTTAGGGACAGGGAAACACACTGAAGCTTTCTTT
>TRBJ1-2|-|-|13|TRBV12-3/TRBV12-4
CASLRMGAYGYTF
TGTGCCAGCCTCAGAATGGGAGCGTATGGCTACACCTTC
>TRBJ2-7|-|once|12|TRBV28
CASTEGGYEQYF
TGTGCCAGCACCGAAGGGGGCTACGAGCAGTACTTC
>TRBJ2-7|-|once|15|TRBV7-9
CASSLLQANPYEQYF
TGTGCCAGCAGCTTATTGCAGGCAAACCCCTACGAGCAGTACTTC
>TRBJ2-7|TRBD1|-|14|TRBV7-9
CASSFPGQGSEQYF
TGTGCCAGCAGCTTCCCGGGACAGGGTAGTGAGCAGTACTTC
>TRBJ2-7|-|-|15|TRBV28
CASSLPGAGAREQYF
TGTGCCAGCAGTTTACCCGGCGCGGGGGCGAGGGAGCAGTACTTC
>TRBJ1-6|-|-|11|TRBV12-3/TRBV12-4
CASSNTGDLHF
TGTGCCAGCAGTAATACAGGTGACCTCCACTTT
>TRBJ2-1|-|-|16|TRBV4-2
CASSQDENSLYNEQFF
TGTGCCAGCAGCCAAGATGAGAACAGCCTCTACAATGAGCAGTTCTTC
>TRBJ2-3|TRBD2|once|16|TRBV11-1
CASSLWKRGRTDTQYF
TGTGCCAGCAGCTTATGGAAGCGGGGTCGCACAGATACGCAGTATTTT
>TRBJ2-5|TRBD1|-|14|TRBV7-9
CASSNHRGRETQYF
TGTGCCAGCAGCAACCACAGGGGCCGGGAGACCCAGTACTTC
>TRBJ1-4|-|-|14|TRBV6-6
CASSSAAGNEKLFF
TGTGCCAGCAGTTCCGCAGCTGGTAATGAAAAACTGTTTTTT
>TRBJ2-7|TRBD1|-|13|TRBV20-1
CSTGQARSYEQYF
TGCAGTACAGGACAGGCCAGATCCTACGAGCAGTACTTC
>TRBJ2-7|TRBD1|few|13|TRBV7-9
CASSKGTVDEQYF
TGTGCCAGCAGCAAAGGGACAGTGGACGAGCAGTACTTC
>TRBJ2-1|-|-|16|TRBV7-9
CASSLAEGGSYNEQFF
TGTGCCAGCAGCCTAGCCGAGGGGGGCTCCTACAATGAGCAGTTCTTC
>TRBJ1-2|-|-|13|TRBV18
CASSPARVYGYTF
TGTGCCAGCTCACCTGCGAGGGTCTATGGCTACACCTTC
>TRBJ2-5|TRBD2|few|15|TRBV9
CASSVGGGLGETQYF
TGTGCCAGCAGCGTAGGCGGGGGTTTGGGAGAGACCCAGTACTTC
>TRBJ2-7|-|-|15|TRBV6-6
CASSYSKGVPYEQYF
TGTGCCAGCAGTTACTCGAAGGGGGTACCCTACGAGCAGTACTTC
>TRBJ2-7|-|few|12|TRBV30
CAWRLARYEQYF
TGTGCCTGGAGACTTGCGCGCTACGAGCAGTACTTC
>TRBJ1-5|-|-|13|TRBV12-1
CASSKQGAQPQHF
TGTGCCAGCAGCAAACAGGGGGCCCAGCCCCAGCATTTT
>TRBJ2-7|-|-|11|TRBV20-1
CSANQVYEQYF
TGCAGTGCAAACCAGGTGTACGAGCAGTACTTC
>TRBJ1-2|TRBD1|-|14|TRBV5-6
CASSLARGEYGYTF
TGTGCCAGCAGCTTGGCCAGGGGGGAATATGGCTACACCTTC
>TRBJ2-3|-|few|15|TRBV9
CASSQGLTLQDTQYF
TGTGCCAGCAGTCAGGGACTCACCCTTCAGGATACGCAGTATTTT
>TRBJ2-7|-|-|14|TRBV6-1
CASGMRGGSYEQYF
TGTGCCAGCGGAATGAGGGGGGGGTCCTACGAGCAGTACTTC
>TRBJ1-6|-|-|15|TRBV7-9
CASRSSTVDLSPLHF
TGTGCCAGCAGGTCTTCGACAGTGGATCTTTCACCCCTCCACTTT
>TRBJ2-1|-|-|12|TRBV4-2
CASSQARNEQFF
TGTGCCAGCAGCCAAGCGAGAAATGAGCAGTTCTTC
>TRBJ2-1|-|-|12|TRBV30
CAGSWGGNEQFF
TGTGCCGGGAGTTGGGGCGGAAATGAGCAGTTCTTC
>TRBJ1-4|-|-|16|TRBV4-3
CASSQELRGAGEKLFF
TGCGCCAGCAGCCAAGAATTAAGGGGGGCAGGGGAAAAACTGTTTTTT
>TRBJ2-4|TRBD2|few|15|TRBV20-1
CSGYRSGGAKNIQYF
TGCAGTGGCTATCGGAGCGGGGGGGCCAAAAACATTCAGTACTTC
>TRBJ2-2|-|few|14|TRBV4-3
CASSQGARTGELFF
TGCGCCAGCAGCCAAGGAGCGAGGACCGGGGAGCTGTTTTTT
>TRBJ2-3|TRBD2|-|15|TRBV15
CATSSRRGSTDTQYF
TGTGCCACCAGCAGTAGGCGGGGGAGCACAGATACGCAGTATTTT
>TRBJ2-7|-|many|12|TRBV12-5
CASGLSSYEQYF
TGTGCTAGTGGTTTGTCGAGTTACGAGCAGTACTTC
>TRBJ2-3|TRBD1|-|17|TRBV4-3
CASSQDRQGEFTDTQYF
TGCGCCAGCAGCCAAGATAGACAGGGAGAATTCACAGATACGCAGTATTTT
>TRBJ2-1|TRBD1|-|14|TRBV6-5
CASSRGTGNNEQFF
TGTGCCAGCAGTCGCGGGACAGGGAACAATGAGCAGTTCTTC
>TRBJ1-1|TRBD1|-|15|TRBV6-5
CASSYTGQGNTEAFF
TGTGCCAGCAGTTACACGGGACAGGGGAACACTGAAGCTTTCTTT
>TRBJ2-6|TRBD1|-|15|TRBV27
CASGPGQSGANVLTF
TGTGCCAGCGGGCCGGGACAGTCTGGGGCCAACGTCCTGACTTTC
>TRBJ2-3|-|-|13|TRBV3-1
CASSHSGVDTQYF
TGTGCCAGCAGCCATTCAGGGGTAGATACGCAGTATTTT
>TRBJ1-1|TRBD1|-|16|TRBV7-9
CASRNGQGTLNTEAFF
TGTGCCAGCAGAAACGGACAGGGGACATTGAACACTGAAGCTTTCTTT
>TRBJ1-2|-|-|13|TRBV12-3/TRBV12-4
CASNGPGARGYTF
TGTGCCAGCAACGGACCCGGAGCGAGAGGCTACACCTTC
>TRBJ1-4|TRBD1|-|15|TRBV20-1
CSASPQQGAREKLFF
TGCAGTGCTAGCCCGCAACAGGGGGCGCGCGAAAAACTGTTTTTT
>TRBJ2-3|-|-|17|TRBV28
CASSSGGRRLHTDTQYF
TGTGCCAGCAGTTCCGGTGGACGGAGGCTACACACAGATACGCAGTATTTT
>TRBJ2-3|TRBD2|-|17|TRBV28
CASSSQGGGGATDTQYF
TGTGCCAGCAGTTCCCAAGGGGGCGGGGGGGCCACAGATACGCAGTATTTT
>TRBJ1-5|TRBD1|-|17|TRBV12-3/TRBV12-4
CASSLVGTGNANQPQHF
TGTGCCAGCAGTTTGGTCGGGACAGGGAACGCCAATCAGCCCCAGCATTTT
>TRBJ2-1|TRBD2|-|18|TRBV10-3
CAISEGLAGGSSYNEQFF
TGTGCCATCAGTGAGGGACTAGCGGGGGGGAGCTCCTACAATGAGCAGTTCTTC
>TRBJ2-7|-|-|12|TRBV30
CAWGRTLYEQYF
TGTGCCTGGGGCAGGACACTTTACGAGCAGTACTTC
>TRBJ2-6|-|-|17|TRBV6-1
CASSVFRGFSGANVLTF
TGTGCCAGCAGTGTGTTTCGGGGGTTCTCTGGGGCCAACGTCCTGACTTTC
>TRBJ2-6|TRBD2|-|15|TRBV7-9
CASSFIRTRNNVLTF
TGTGCCAGCAGCTTCATCCGGACTAGGAACAACGTCCTGACTTTC
>TRBJ2-1|-|-|12|TRBV18
CASSPEDYEQFF
TGTGCCAGCTCACCAGAAGACTACGAGCAGTTCTTC
>TRBJ1-1|TRBD1|once|14|TRBV29-1
CSDAEGTGRTEAFF
TGCAGCGATGCAGAAGGGACAGGGAGAACTGAAGCTTTCTTT
>TRBJ2-7|-|-|15|TRBV2
CASSDLRGQSYEQYF
TGTGCCAGCAGTGATCTAAGGGGTCAGTCCTACGAGCAGTACTTC